Each of the 16 T cell receptor beta chains below was sequenced from the same sample in a study of shared clonotypes between healthy human individuals. This table comes from immunoSEQ multiplex PCR, and its TCRdb copy is limited to in-frame clones, with some not included. This table has approximately 2.5 million clones, 93% appearing once. Sequencing input: naive CD4+ T cells from PBMCs. Specified subset: CD45RA+ positively selected. The receptors originated from a man aged 18 to 30 in good health. Some clones in this sample may be carry-over from other donors' samples.

Remarks on this clone: Other nucleotide sequences from this sample produce the same CDR3. The chain links TRBV28 to TRBJ1-5, with a tentative D call TRBD1 (6 bases). Trimming shortened V by 6 bases and J by 0 bases, and 12 bases separated the two germline ends. This CDR3 has 15 residues. Per the germline V gene, CDR1 is MDHEN and CDR2 is SYDVKM. CDR3 sequence: CASSTTGDSNQPQHF. In DNA form, the CDR3 reads TGTGCCAGCAGCACGACAGGTGATAGCAATCAGCCCCAGCATTTT.

The CDR3 DNA reads TGTGCCAGCAGTTACTCCGGGACAGGGGCGAGCACTGAAGCTTTCTTT. Amino acids: CASSYSGTGASTEAFF. The J gene is TRBJ1-1, the V gene TRBV6-5; TRBD1 matches at 10 bases. The CDR3 totals 16 residues. The V gene's germline CDR1 is MNHEY and CDR2 SVGAGI. V shed 0 bases and J 4 bases; nucleotides not matched to a gene: 5.

As to this clone: At the DNA level, this CDR3 is encoded by other sequences in the same sample as well. The J gene is TRBJ2-5, the V gene TRBV5-1, with unresolved D. The CDR3 is 13 amino acids. The V gene lost 0 bases and the J gene lost 5 bases, with 8 bases spanning the gap. Per the germline V gene, CDR1 is SGHRS and CDR2 is YFSETQ. The CDR3 is CASSLEGRETQYF. In nucleotides, the CDR3 is TGCGCCAGCAGCTTGGAGGGCAGGGAGACCCAGTACTTC.

This clone came up once. Other nucleotide sequences from this sample produce the same CDR3. The CDR3 nucleotides are TGTGCCAGCAGTTTATTGCAGTTCACCGGGGAGCTGTTTTTT. As protein: CASSLLQFTGELFF. The V call is TRBV28, the J call TRBJ2-2; D uncertain. V lost 1 base to trimming and J lost 4 bases, with 7 bases between them. Germline CDR1 MDHEN, CDR2 SYDVKM. This CDR3 spans 14 amino acids.

About this clone: This CDR3 is also generated by other DNA sequences in the sample. The genes are TRBV6-1 and TRBJ2-7, with 9 bases lining up with TRBD2. V shed 3 bases, J shed 3 bases, and the junction held 3 bases outside the gene matches. The CDR3 has 14 amino acids. Germline V gene data show CDR1 as MNHNS and CDR2 as SASEGT. The DNA of the CDR3 is TGTGCCAGCAGTGAGGCGGGAGGGGACTACGAGCAGTACTTC. It codes for CASSEAGGDYEQYF.

The CDR3 DNA sequence: TGTGCCAGCAGTGACACCAGGGTTGGCGGCTACACCTTC. This translates into CASSDTRVGGYTF. The chain carries TRBV6-4 and TRBJ1-2; D is possibly TRBD1 (5 bases). CDR1 MRHNA and CDR2 SNTAGT come from the germline V gene. The CDR3 has 13 residues. V lost 2 bases and J lost 8, with 12 bases in between.

DNA of the CDR3: TGTGCCAGCAGCCGAACCGGGACAGGGGGCTTCGAGCAGTACTTC. Amino acid sequence: CASSRTGTGGFEQYF. The V and J genes are TRBV5-4 and TRBJ2-7, with 12 positions matching TRBD1. Per the germline V gene, CDR1 is SGHNT and CDR2 is YYREEE (reference sequence). The V and J ends lost 4 bases and 6 bases, in that order; junction bases with no gene match: 8. The CDR3 sequence is 15 residues long.

V usage is TRBV19 and J usage is TRBJ1-3, with 7 nucleotides matching TRBD1. The junction had 17 bases not matched to a gene; V was cut back by 9 bases and J by 0 bases. CDR1 LNHDA and CDR2 SQIVND come from the germline V gene (reference sequence). The CDR3 length is 18 residues. The CDR3 DNA reads as TGTGCCAGCGGGAGGGGGCAGGGTTGGGAGATCTCTGGAAACACCATATATTTT. This codes for CASGRGQGWEISGNTIYF. The full variable domain, in which reference TRBV19 and TRBJ1-3 provide the parts outside the CDR3, is DGGITQSPKYLFRKEGQNVTLSCEQNLNHDAMYWYRQDPGQGLRLIYYSQIVNDFQKGDIAEGYSVSREKKESFPLTVTSAQKNPTAFYLCASGRGQGWEISGNTIYFGEGSWLTVV.

Remarks on this clone: Distinct nucleotide sequences in the sample also encode this CDR3. The chain is built from TRBV28 and TRBJ2-1, with 8 bases that match TRBD2. This CDR3 has 14 amino acids. With V trimmed by 5 bases and J by 4 bases, 4 bases remained unmatched. Per the germline V gene, CDR1 is MDHEN and CDR2 is SYDVKM. CDR3 in DNA: TGTGCCAGCAGTAGCGGGAGCGATTACAATGAGCAGTTCTTC. Its translation: CASSSGSDYNEQFF.

There are a few counts of this clone. The gene calls are TRBV20-1 and TRBJ2-1; D is ambiguous. The CDR3 totals 11 residues. V gave up 3 bases and J gave up 9 bases, with 9 bases separating them. Per germline, CDR1 DFQATT and CDR2 SNEGSKA (reference sequence). In DNA form, the CDR3 reads TGCAGTGCTAGCACTGTTGGTGAGCAGTTCTTC. Amino acids: CSASTVGEQFF.

The chain employs TRBV4-3 and TRBJ2-1; D is perhaps TRBD1 (5 bases). The CDR3 has 15 residues. Germline V gene sequence: CDR1 LGHNA, CDR2 YSLEER. V lost 2 bases and J 1 base, leaving 9 bases between the germline ends. CDR3 nucleotides: TGCGCCAGCAGCCAACGACAGAAATCCTACAATGAGCAGTTCTTC. This encodes CASSQRQKSYNEQFF.

The chain carries TRBV5-1 and TRBJ1-1; D remains ambiguous. V lost 4 bases, J lost 0 bases, and 10 bases lay in between. Per germline, CDR1 SGHRS and CDR2 YFSETQ. The CDR3 spans 14 residues. The CDR3: CASSQTRMNTEAFF. The DNA for the CDR3 is TGCGCCAGCAGCCAAACAAGGATGAACACTGAAGCTTTCTTT.

V gene TRBV11-2 combines with J gene TRBJ2-7; 10 bases map to TRBD1. The germline V gene encodes CDR1 SGHAT and CDR2 FQNNGV. J was trimmed by 2 bases and V by 6 bases; bases with no gene match: 4. The length of the CDR3 is 14 residues. The CDR3: CASSWTGGAYEQYF. CDR3 in DNA: TGTGCCAGCAGTTGGACAGGGGGGGCCTACGAGCAGTACTTC.

This clone was picked up one time. The chain links TRBV4-1 to TRBJ2-2, with 7 bases matching TRBD1. The CDR3 runs 17 residues. Per germline, CDR1 MGHRA and CDR2 YSYEKL. The V segment lost 2 bases and the J segment 0 bases; nucleotides outside the gene matches: 6. The CDR3 here is CASSQTAGTANTGELFF. Written as DNA, the CDR3 is TGCGCCAGCAGCCAAACGGCCGGGACAGCGAACACCGGGGAGCTGTTTTTT.

This chain connects TRBV18 to TRBJ2-1; TRBD2 aligns across 7 bases. In germline, CDR1 is KGHSH, CDR2 LQKENI. The length of the CDR3 is 15 residues. V trimming: 8 bases; J trimming: 8 bases; junction bases outside the gene matches: 15. This CDR3 reads CASPPEGGRTDEQFF. The DNA of the CDR3 is TGTGCCAGCCCTCCCGAGGGAGGGAGGACCGATGAGCAGTTCTTC.

The chain couples TRBV5-1 to TRBJ2-1; tentatively, D is TRBD1 (6 bases). This CDR3 has 14 amino acids. Trimming removed 7 bases from V and 8 bases from J, with 19 bases in between. Germline assignment: CDR1 SGHRS and CDR2 YFSETQ. This CDR3 reads CASSRGTRTDEQFF. The CDR3 bases are TGCGCCAGCTCCCGTGGGACAAGAACAGATGAGCAGTTCTTC. The variable domain in full, completed from reference TRBV5-1 and TRBJ2-1, reads KAGVTQTPRYLIKTRGQQVTLSCSPISGHRSVSWYQQTPGQGLQFLFEYFSETQRNKGNFPGRFSGRQFSNSRSEMNVSTLELGDSALYLCASSRGTRTDEQFFGPGTRLTVL.